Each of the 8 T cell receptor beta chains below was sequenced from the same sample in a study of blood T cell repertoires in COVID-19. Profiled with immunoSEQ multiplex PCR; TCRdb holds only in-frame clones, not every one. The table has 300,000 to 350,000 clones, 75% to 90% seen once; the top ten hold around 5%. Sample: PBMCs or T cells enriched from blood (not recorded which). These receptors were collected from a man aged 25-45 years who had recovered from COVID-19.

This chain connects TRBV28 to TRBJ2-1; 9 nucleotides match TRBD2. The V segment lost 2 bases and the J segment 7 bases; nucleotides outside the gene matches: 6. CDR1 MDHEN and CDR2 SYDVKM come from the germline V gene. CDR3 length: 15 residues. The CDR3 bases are TGTGCCAGCAGTTTAAGTAGCGGGGGTTGGAATGAGCAGTTCTTC. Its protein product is CASSLSSGGWNEQFF.

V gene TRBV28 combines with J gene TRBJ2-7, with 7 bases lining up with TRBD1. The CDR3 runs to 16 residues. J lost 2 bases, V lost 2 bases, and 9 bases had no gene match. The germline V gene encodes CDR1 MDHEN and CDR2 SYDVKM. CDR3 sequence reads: CASSLPPDRVTYEQYF. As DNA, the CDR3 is TGTGCCAGCAGTTTACCCCCCGACAGGGTAACCTACGAGCAGTACTTC.

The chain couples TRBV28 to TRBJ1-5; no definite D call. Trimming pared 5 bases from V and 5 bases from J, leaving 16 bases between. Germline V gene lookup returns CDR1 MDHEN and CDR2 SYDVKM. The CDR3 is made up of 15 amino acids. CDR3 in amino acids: CASSPSNRIYQPQHF. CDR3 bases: TGTGCCAGCAGTCCTTCAAACAGAATCTATCAGCCCCAGCATTTT.

CDR3 nucleotides: TGCAGCTCCACAGGGAGGGATGGCTACACCTTC. The encoded protein is CSSTGRDGYTF. The chain is built from TRBV29-1 and TRBJ1-2; possibly TRBD1 for D (6 bases). Per germline, CDR1 SQVTM and CDR2 ANQGSEA. CDR3 length: 11 amino acids. Trimming took off 8 bases at V and 6 bases at J, with 13 bases between the two ends.

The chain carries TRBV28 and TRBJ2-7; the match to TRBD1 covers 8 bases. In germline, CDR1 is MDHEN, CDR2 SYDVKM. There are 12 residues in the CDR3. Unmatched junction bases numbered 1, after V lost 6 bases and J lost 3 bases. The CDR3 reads CASRDRVYEQYF. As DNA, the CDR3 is TGTGCCAGCAGGGACAGGGTCTACGAGCAGTACTTC.

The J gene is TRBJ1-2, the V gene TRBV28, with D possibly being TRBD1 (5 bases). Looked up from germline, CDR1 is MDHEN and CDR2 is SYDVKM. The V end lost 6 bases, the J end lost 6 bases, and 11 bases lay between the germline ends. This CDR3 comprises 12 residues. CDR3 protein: CASRGTGDGYTF. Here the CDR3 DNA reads TGTGCCAGCAGGGGGACGGGAGATGGCTACACCTTC.

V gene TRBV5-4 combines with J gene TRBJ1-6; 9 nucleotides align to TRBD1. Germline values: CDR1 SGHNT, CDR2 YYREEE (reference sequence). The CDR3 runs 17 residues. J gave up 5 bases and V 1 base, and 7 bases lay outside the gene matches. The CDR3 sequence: CASSLHGQGINNSPLHF. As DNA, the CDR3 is TGTGCCAGCAGCTTGCACGGACAGGGGATTAATAATTCACCCCTCCACTTT.

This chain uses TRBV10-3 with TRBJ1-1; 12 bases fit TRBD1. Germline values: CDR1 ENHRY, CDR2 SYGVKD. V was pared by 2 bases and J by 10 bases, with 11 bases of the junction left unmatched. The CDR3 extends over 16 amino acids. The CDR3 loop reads CAISEGTGGDASGAFF. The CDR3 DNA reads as TGTGCCATCAGTGAGGGGACAGGGGGCGACGCCTCGGGAGCTTTCTTT.